This T cell receptor (beta chain) was recorded in a study of naive and memory T cell subsets. TCR cDNA received a 3' ligated oligonucleotide that carried a UMI. Whole-blood samples were 2.5 to 3 ml of peripheral blood from healthy adult volunteers. Input was about 1 to 1,100 ng of DNase-treated total RNA without cell sorting. Ten or more counts support this clonotype. The SP2 primer and nested alpha and beta constant region primers amplified ligated cDNA in four rounds. For blood and skin samples, reverse transcription used TCR alpha and beta constant primers. TCRdb re-called the 5' RACE reads with MiXCR, one entry per CDR3 protein. The sample includes 57,000 or so distinct CDR3 sequences, over 7% of them seen just once. The CDR3 is 17 residues long. V dropped 1 base and J dropped 2; count of bases not matched to a gene: 3. Per the germline V gene, CDR1 is SGHDN and CDR2 is FVKESK.

The chain recombines TRBV14 with TRBJ2-7; TRBD2 aligns across 15 bases. This TCR came from a male donor in good health. In DNA form, the CDR3 reads TGTGCCAGCAGCCAAGTCGGACTAGCGGGGGGGACCTACGAGCAGTACTTC. Protein sequence: CASSQVGLAGGTYEQYF.